The clone carrying this T cell receptor (beta chain) was counted many times. Its specificity is unknown. Quantitative molecular-barcoded 5'-RACE generated the TCR beta libraries. TCRdb reprocessed the 5' RACE reads with MiXCR, giving one entry per CDR3 protein. Among 450,000 to 550,000 distinct CDR3 sequences listed, about 5% were seen once. The source of the sample is a study of CD8 T cells in ankylosing spondylitis. Study-wide findings and caveats: About 8 highly homologous variants made up a TCR beta motif, and this motif appeared characteristic of ankylosing spondylitis blood. In peripheral blood, disease-linked CD8+ clones occurred at relatively low frequencies.

Per the germline V gene, CDR1 is DFQATT and CDR2 is SNEGSKA (reference sequence). The trim removed 5 bases at V and 8 bases at J, leaving 9 bases unmatched. The CDR3 is made up of 12 amino acids. This chain connects TRBV20-1 to TRBJ2-7; TRBD2 matches at 7 bases. This sequence originates from a male donor with ankylosing spondylitis. The sequenced sample consisted of blood, either unsorted or a sorted T cell fraction (not recorded which). The DNA of the CDR3 is TGCAGTGCTCGCGAGCGGGGCGATAAGCAGTACTTC. This sequence encodes CSARERGDKQYF.